Each of the 13 T cell receptor beta chains below was sequenced from the same sample in a study of cytomegalovirus exposure and HLA in healthy donors. Primers for the PCR totalled 60 Vbeta and 13 Jbeta. Here immunoSEQ multiplex PCR was the method, and the copy in TCRdb shows in-frame clones only, minus some. Of about 160,000 clones listed, roughly 77% are singletons. Sequencing used PBMCs. The receptor source for this set is a man aged 45-65 years in good health and CMV-seropositive.

The chain recombines TRBV30 with TRBJ2-7, with TRBD1 as a possible D gene (6 bases). Trimming took off 2 bases at V and 2 bases at J, with 13 bases between the two ends. The CDR3 runs to 14 residues. Germline V gene sequence: CDR1 GTSNPN, CDR2 SVGIG (reference sequence). This chain's CDR3 is CAWSQGGRPYEQYF. CDR3 DNA: TGTGCCTGGAGTCAAGGGGGAAGACCCTACGAGCAGTACTTC.

This chain joins TRBV18 and TRBJ1-6; a weak D match, TRBD1 (6 bases). The ends were cut back, 4 bases at V and 5 bases at J, with 15 bases in the middle. CDR3 length: 16 amino acids. Germline values: CDR1 KGHSH, CDR2 LQKENI. CDR3 bases: TGTGCCAGCTCACTTTCCCGGGACATCAATAATTCACCCCTCCACTTT. Translation: CASSLSRDINNSPLHF.

This chain joins TRBV6-1 and TRBJ1-5, with TRBD1 matching over 7 bases. The CDR3 covers 15 residues. Germline trimming cut 8 bases from V and 6 bases from J; bases unmatched to any gene: 13. The germline CDR1 and CDR2 sequences are MNHNS and SASEGT. Written as DNA, the CDR3 is TGTGCCAGCTCTACCCAAACAGGGGTGGGTCAGCCCCAGCATTTT. This sequence encodes CASSTQTGVGQPQHF.

The rearrangement uses TRBV7-2 and TRBJ1-5, with D possibly matching TRBD1 (6 bases). Per germline, CDR1 SGHTA and CDR2 FQGNSA. The CDR3 has 13 amino acids. V shed 8 bases and J shed 2 bases, with 10 bases lying between them. CDR3 coding DNA: TGTGCCAGCGGCAACAGGGGCAATCAGCCCCAGCATTTT. It yields the protein CASGNRGNQPQHF.

The chain links TRBV14 to TRBJ1-1, with a tentative D call TRBD1 (5 bases). Germline CDR1 SGHDN, CDR2 FVKESK. CDR3 length equals 15 residues. V shed 4 bases and J shed 10 bases, with 22 bases lying between them. CDR3: CASSLPGGDIGLAFF. Written as DNA, the CDR3 is TGTGCCAGCAGCCTTCCCGGGGGGGATATTGGATTAGCTTTCTTT.

This chain links TRBV5-8 with TRBJ2-5; D not certain. The V end lost 0 bases, the J end lost 2 bases, and 14 bases lay between the germline ends. The CDR3 has 16 residues. Germline CDR1 reads SGHTS; CDR2 reads YDEGEE. The CDR3 here is CASSLAIGTAQETQYF. CDR3 sequence (DNA): TGTGCCAGCAGCTTGGCCATCGGTACAGCACAAGAGACCCAGTACTTC.

This clone was observed a few times. The chain couples TRBV28 to TRBJ2-7, with 8 bases fitting TRBD1. CDR3 length equals 14 residues. The V and J ends lost 6 bases and 2 bases, in that order; junction bases with no gene match: 6. Germline assignment: CDR1 MDHEN and CDR2 SYDVKM. The CDR3 region is CASRPGTGPYEQYF. Written as DNA, the CDR3 is TGTGCCAGCAGGCCCGGGACAGGACCCTACGAGCAGTACTTC.

The sample holds one count of this clone. This chain uses TRBV4-1 with TRBJ2-2; 8 nucleotides align to TRBD2. The V and J ends lost 0 bases and 7 bases, in that order; junction bases with no gene match: 7. CDR1 is MGHRA, CDR2 YSYEKL, per germline. The CDR3 is 16 amino acids. The chain's CDR3 is CASSQDFTSGVGELFF. The CDR3 region has the DNA TGCGCCAGCAGCCAAGATTTCACTAGCGGCGTCGGGGAGCTGTTTTTT.

The chain uses TRBV28 and TRBJ1-3; TRBD1 might be the D (5 bases). This CDR3 is 16 amino acids long. Germline V gene data show CDR1 as MDHEN and CDR2 as SYDVKM. The V gene lost 3 bases and the J gene lost 3 bases, with 15 bases spanning the gap. The CDR3 nucleotides read TGTGCCAGCAGTTTCTACCCCCTCCAGGGTGGAAACACCATATATTTT. Translating gives CASSFYPLQGGNTIYF. Combining the CDR3 with reference TRBV28 and TRBJ1-3 gives the whole variable domain DVKVTQSSRYLVKRTGEKVFLECVQDMDHENMFWYRQDPGLGLRLIYFSYDVKMKEKGDIPEGYSVSREKKERFSLILESASTNQTSMYLCASSFYPLQGGNTIYFGEGSWLTVV.

The chain carries TRBV4-3 and TRBJ2-5; TRBD1 matches 7 bases. The CDR3 sequence is 18 residues long. Germline V lookup: CDR1 LGHNA, CDR2 YSLEER. V shed 0 bases and J 2 bases; nucleotides not matched to a gene: 12. The CDR3 region has the DNA TGCGCCAGCAGCCAAGAAGGGATAGGGACAGCCCAACAAGAGACCCAGTACTTC. Amino acid sequence: CASSQEGIGTAQQETQYF.

V is TRBV7-8 and J is TRBJ2-7; D is uncertain. The CDR3 is made up of 12 amino acids. V lost 0 bases and J 5 bases, leaving 5 bases between the germline ends. Germline CDR1 SGHVS, CDR2 FQNEAQ. The CDR3, as DNA: TGTGCCAGCAGCTTAGCGAGGAACGAGCAGTACTTC. Protein sequence: CASSLARNEQYF.

The J gene is TRBJ2-7, the V gene TRBV7-2, with TRBD2 identical over 11 bases. Germline trimming cut 2 bases from V and 4 bases from J; bases unmatched to any gene: 4. CDR1 SGHTA and CDR2 FQGNSA come from the germline V gene. CDR3 length equals 15 residues. DNA of the CDR3: TGTGCCAGCAGCTTACTAGCGGGGGGTATGTACGAGCAGTACTTC. This sequence encodes CASSLLAGGMYEQYF.

This clone was recorded a few times. The chain is built from TRBV27 and TRBJ1-2; 7 nucleotides align to TRBD1. The V gene end was trimmed by 3 bases and the J gene end by 4 bases; junction bases not matched to a gene: 11. The CDR3 is made up of 16 amino acids. Germline V gene data show CDR1 as MNHEY and CDR2 as SMNVEV (reference sequence). CDR3 residues: CASSLIGQDLPYGYTF. The CDR3 DNA sequence: TGTGCCAGCAGTTTGATCGGACAGGACCTACCCTATGGCTACACCTTC.